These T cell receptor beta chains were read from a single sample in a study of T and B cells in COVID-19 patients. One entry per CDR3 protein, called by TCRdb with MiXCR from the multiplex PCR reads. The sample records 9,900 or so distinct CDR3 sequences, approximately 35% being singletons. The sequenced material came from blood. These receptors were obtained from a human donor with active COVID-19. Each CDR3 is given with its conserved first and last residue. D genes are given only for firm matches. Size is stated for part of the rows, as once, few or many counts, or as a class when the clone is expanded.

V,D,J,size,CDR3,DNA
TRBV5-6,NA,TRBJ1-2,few,CASSLEGVYGYTF,TGTGCCAGCAGCTTGGAAGGGGTCTATGGCTACACCTTC
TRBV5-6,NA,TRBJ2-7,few,CASSLGQSYEQYF,TGTGCCAGCAGCTTGGGCCAATCCTACGAGCAGTACTTC
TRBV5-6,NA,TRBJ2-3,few,CASSQDVRGTDTQYF,TGCGCCAGCAGCCAAGATGTAAGGGGCACAGATACGCAGTATTTT
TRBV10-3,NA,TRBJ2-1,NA,CAISDGAIYNEQFF,TGTGCCATCAGTGACGGGGCCATCTACAATGAGCAGTTCTTC
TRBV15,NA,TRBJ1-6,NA,CATSRSYTAGDSPLHF,TGTGCCACCAGCAGGTCCTACACTGCGGGTGATTCACCCCTCCACTTT
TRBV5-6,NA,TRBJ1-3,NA,CASSFRVHSGNTIYF,TGTGCCAGCAGCTTCCGAGTCCACTCTGGAAACACCATATATTTT
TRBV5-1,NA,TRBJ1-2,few,CASSFGRDYGYTF,TGCGCCAGCAGCTTCGGACGGGACTATGGCTACACCTTC
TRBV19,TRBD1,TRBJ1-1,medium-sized,CASSISTGANFF,TGTGCCAGTAGTATAAGCACAGGGGCTAATTTCTTT
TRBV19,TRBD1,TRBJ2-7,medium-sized,CASSPGDRAAYLNEQYF,TGTGCCAGTAGTCCGGGGGACAGGGCGGCCTATTTGAACGAGCAGTACTTC
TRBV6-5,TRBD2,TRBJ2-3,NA,CASSYSAGGRSSTDTQYF,TGTGCCAGCAGTTACTCAGCGGGGGGCCGTTCTAGCACAGATACGCAGTATTTT
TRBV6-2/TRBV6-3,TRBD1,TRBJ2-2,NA,CASSRLTGGATGELFF,TGTGCCAGCAGTCGCTTGACAGGGGGCGCTACCGGGGAGCTGTTTTTT
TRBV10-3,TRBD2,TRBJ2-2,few,CAIKERRTSGEDTGELFF,TGTGCCATCAAAGAAAGAAGGACTAGCGGGGAAGACACCGGGGAGCTGTTTTTT
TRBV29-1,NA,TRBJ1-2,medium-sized,CSVEDGGGGPGF,TGCAGCGTTGAAGATGGGGGAGGGGGGCCGGGCTTC
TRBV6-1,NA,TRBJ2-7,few,CASSEDTGGLNEQYF,TGTGCCAGCAGTGAAGATACGGGGGGCCTCAACGAGCAGTACTTC
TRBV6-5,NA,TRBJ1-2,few,CASSQAGSYGYTF,TGTGCCAGCAGCCAAGCAGGGTCCTATGGCTACACCTTC
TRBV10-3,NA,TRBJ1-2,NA,CAISDGRDPGYTF,TGTGCCATCAGTGATGGCAGGGATCCTGGCTACACCTTC
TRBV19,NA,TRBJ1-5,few,CASSIDRGWGQPQHF,TGTGCCAGTAGTATAGACAGGGGATGGGGTCAGCCCCAGCATTTT
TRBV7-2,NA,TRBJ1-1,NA,CASSPRGGVNTEAFF,TGTGCCAGCAGCCCCAGGGGAGGCGTGAACACTGAAGCTTTCTTT
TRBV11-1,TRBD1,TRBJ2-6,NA,CASSRDRGTGANVLTF,TGTGCCAGCAGCCGCGACAGGGGGACTGGGGCCAACGTCCTGACTTTC
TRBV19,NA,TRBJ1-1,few,CASQVGGPNTEAFF,TGTGCCAGTCAAGTCGGCGGGCCGAACACTGAAGCTTTCTTT
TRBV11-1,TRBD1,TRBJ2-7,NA,CASSPGGTGTYEQYF,TGTGCCAGCAGCCCAGGGGGGACAGGAACCTACGAGCAGTACTTC
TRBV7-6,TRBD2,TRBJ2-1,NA,CASSPNRGVYNEQFF,TGTGCCAGCAGCCCCAACCGGGGGGTGTACAATGAGCAGTTCTTC
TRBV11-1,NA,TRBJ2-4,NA,CASSRDGQSRGDIQYF,TGTGCCAGCAGCCGAGACGGGCAGTCCCGCGGGGACATTCAGTACTTC
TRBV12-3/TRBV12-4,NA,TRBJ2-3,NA,CAIRGGSTDTQYF,TGTGCCATCAGAGGGGGATCCACAGATACGCAGTATTTT
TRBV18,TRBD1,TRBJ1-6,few,CASSLDRGDNSPLHF,TGTGCCAGCTCGCTGGACAGGGGTGATAATTCACCCCTCCACTTT
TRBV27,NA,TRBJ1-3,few,CASSLNRATSGNTIYF,TGTGCCAGCAGTTTAAACCGGGCGACCTCTGGAAACACCATATATTTT
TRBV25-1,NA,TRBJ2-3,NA,CASRRGTDTQYF,TGTGCCAGCCGCAGGGGCACAGATACGCAGTATTTT
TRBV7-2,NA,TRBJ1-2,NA,CASTWTDTNYGYTF,TGTGCCAGCACCTGGACAGACACTAACTATGGCTACACCTTC
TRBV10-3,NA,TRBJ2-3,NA,CASGRGRDTQYF,TGTGCCAGCGGTCGGGGGAGGGATACGCAGTATTTT
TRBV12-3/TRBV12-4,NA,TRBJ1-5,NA,CASSLASTGQWDQPQHF,TGTGCCAGCAGTTTAGCCTCGACGGGACAATGGGATCAGCCCCAGCATTTT
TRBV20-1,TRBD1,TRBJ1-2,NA,CSAPTGTDGYTF,TGCAGTGCTCCCACCGGGACAGACGGCTACACCTTC
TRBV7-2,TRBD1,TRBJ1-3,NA,CASSTTGPGNTIYF,TGTGCCAGCAGCACGACAGGGCCCGGAAACACCATATATTTT
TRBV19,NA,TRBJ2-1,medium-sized,CASRGGVAYNEQFF,TGTGCCAGTAGAGGCGGGGTAGCCTACAATGAGCAGTTCTTC
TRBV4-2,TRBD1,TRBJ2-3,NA,CASSQDGTRGQGWYF,TGTGCCAGCAGCCAAGATGGGACGAGGGGACAGGGTTGGTATTTT
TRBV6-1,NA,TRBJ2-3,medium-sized,CASIGSGRGTDTQYF,TGTGCCAGCATAGGATCGGGGCGAGGCACAGATACGCAGTATTTT
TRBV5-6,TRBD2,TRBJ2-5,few,CASSFSGGAGETQYF,TGTGCCAGCAGCTTTAGCGGGGGGGCCGGGGAGACCCAGTACTTC
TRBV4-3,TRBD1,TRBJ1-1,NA,CASSQDVGTGSEAFF,TGCGCCAGCAGCCAAGATGTGGGGACAGGGTCTGAAGCTTTCTTT
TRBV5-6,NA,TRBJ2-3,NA,CASSFGTAKGDTQYF,TGCGCCAGCAGCTTTGGGACCGCCAAGGGAGATACGCAGTATTTT
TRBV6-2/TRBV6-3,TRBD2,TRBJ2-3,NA,CASSYWASGGFADTQYF,TGTGCCAGCAGTTACTGGGCTAGCGGGGGGTTCGCAGATACGCAGTATTTT